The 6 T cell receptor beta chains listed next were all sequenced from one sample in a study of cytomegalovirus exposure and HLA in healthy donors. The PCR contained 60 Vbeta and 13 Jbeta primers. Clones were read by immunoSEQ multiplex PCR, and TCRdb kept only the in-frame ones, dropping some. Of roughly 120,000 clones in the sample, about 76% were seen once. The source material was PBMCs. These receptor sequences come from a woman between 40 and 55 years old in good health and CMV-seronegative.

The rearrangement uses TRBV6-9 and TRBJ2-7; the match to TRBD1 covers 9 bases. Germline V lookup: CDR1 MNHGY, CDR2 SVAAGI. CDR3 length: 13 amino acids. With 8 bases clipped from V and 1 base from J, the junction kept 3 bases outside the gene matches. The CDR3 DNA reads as TGTGCCAGCGCGGGGACAGGGTCCTACGAGCAGTACTTC. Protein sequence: CASAGTGSYEQYF.

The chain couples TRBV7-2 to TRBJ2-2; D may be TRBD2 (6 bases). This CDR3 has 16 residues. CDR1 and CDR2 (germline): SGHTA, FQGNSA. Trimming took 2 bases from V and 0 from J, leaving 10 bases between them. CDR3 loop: CASSLTASANTGELFF. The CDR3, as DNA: TGTGCCAGCAGCTTAACGGCTAGCGCGAACACCGGGGAGCTGTTTTTT.

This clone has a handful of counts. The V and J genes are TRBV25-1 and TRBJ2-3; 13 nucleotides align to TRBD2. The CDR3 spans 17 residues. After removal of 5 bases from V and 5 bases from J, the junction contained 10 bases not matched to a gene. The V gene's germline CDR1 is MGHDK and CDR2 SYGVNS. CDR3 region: CASSPAGLAGTRDTQYF. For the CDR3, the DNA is TGTGCCAGCAGTCCAGCGGGACTAGCGGGAACTAGAGATACGCAGTATTTT.

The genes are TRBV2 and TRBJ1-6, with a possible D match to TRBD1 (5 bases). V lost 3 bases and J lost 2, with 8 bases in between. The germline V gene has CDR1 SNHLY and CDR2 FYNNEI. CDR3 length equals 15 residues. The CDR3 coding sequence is TGTGCCAGCAGTGACAGGGTCCCCTATAATTCACCCCTCCACTTT. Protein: CASSDRVPYNSPLHF.

This CDR3 reads CSVVDRVGYGYTF. CDR3 nucleotides: TGCAGCGTTGTCGACAGGGTTGGCTATGGCTACACCTTC. The rearrangement links TRBV29-1 to TRBJ1-2; 7 nucleotides align to TRBD1. V shed 4 bases, J shed 4 bases, and the junction held 6 bases outside the gene matches. The CDR3 covers 13 residues. Germline V gene data show CDR1 as SQVTM and CDR2 as ANQGSEA.

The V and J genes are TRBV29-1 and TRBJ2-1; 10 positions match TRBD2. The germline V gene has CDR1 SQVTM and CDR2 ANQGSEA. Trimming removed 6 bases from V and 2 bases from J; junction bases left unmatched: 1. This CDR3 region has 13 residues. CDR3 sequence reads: CSVGTSAYNEQFF. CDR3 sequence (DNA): TGCAGCGTGGGGACTAGCGCCTACAATGAGCAGTTCTTC.